Listed below are T cell receptor beta chains from one sample, sequenced in a study. TCRdb re-called the 5' RACE reads through MiXCR, storing one row per CDR3 protein. The sample yields more than 6,500 distinct CDR3 sequences, about 40% seen once. Material: tumor-infiltrating memory CD4+ T cells sorted from the breast tumor. These receptors came from a female donor with breast cancer. The CDR3 runs from the conserved cysteine through the conserved F or W. A D gene is named only where the DNA matches it firmly.

>TRBD2|TRBJ2-7|TRBV6-5
CASSYSLRGVTHEQYF
>NA|TRBJ2-2|TRBV7-2
CASSFRLGPGELFF
>NA|TRBJ1-1|TRBV6-1
CASRATQGDGAFF
>NA|TRBJ2-5|TRBV18
CASSRRDGGETQYF
>TRBD2|TRBJ2-2|TRBV7-3
CASSLGLAGATGELFF
>NA|TRBJ2-1|TRBV7-9
CASSLNSNEQFF
>NA|TRBJ1-1|TRBV29-1
CSVEASPRGLNTEAFF
>NA|TRBJ2-3|TRBV11-2
CASSSPRFVPDTQYF
>TRBD2|TRBJ2-7|TRBV7-6
CASSLSGDEQYF
>TRBD1|TRBJ1-2|TRBV3-1
CASSLGQGASGYTF
>TRBD1|TRBJ1-2|TRBV28
CASSSSQGEANYGYTF
>NA|TRBJ1-1|TRBV9
CASSKGQLNTEAFF
>NA|TRBJ1-5|TRBV18
CASSKTANGQPQHF
>NA|TRBJ1-2|TRBV27
CASSLWGGGYGYTF
>TRBD1|TRBJ2-1|TRBV6-6
CASRPVGRGQLDEQFF
>TRBD1|TRBJ1-2|TRBV2
CASSLLWTGWDGYTF
>NA|TRBJ1-1|TRBV5-6
CASSSRENTEAFF
>NA|TRBJ1-2|TRBV4-3
CASSQERGADYGYTF
>TRBD1|TRBJ1-1|TRBV11-2
CASSQPTGGVGTEAFF
>NA|TRBJ1-1|TRBV11-3
CASSLEAGLNTEAFF